Following are 30 T cell receptor beta chains from one sample sequenced in a study of type 1 regulatory T cells. TCRdb reprocessed the reads with MiXCR, giving one entry per CDR3 protein. Found here are fewer than 70,000 distinct CDR3 sequences, around 68% of them singletons; the top ten hold around 7.6%. These receptors have no identified antigens. Sequenced input: cultured T cells, either the whole culture or a sorted T cell fraction (not recorded which). Subset described: Tr1-enriched cell product generated in vitro against host alloantigens. All receptors come from a human donor in good health.

The chain recombines TRBV18 with TRBJ2-7, with TRBD2 identical over 8 bases. The CDR3 runs to 15 residues. V trimming: 4 bases; J trimming: 0 bases; junction bases outside the gene matches: 5. Looked up from germline, CDR1 is KGHSH and CDR2 is LQKENI. CDR3 residues: CASSRTSGSSYEQYF. CDR3 DNA: TGTGCCAGCTCACGAACTAGCGGATCCTCCTACGAGCAGTACTTC. Based on the CDR3 plus reference TRBV18 and TRBJ2-7, the full variable domain is NAGVMQNPRHLVRRRGQEARLRCSPMKGHSHVYWYRQLPEEGLKFMVYLQKENIIDESGMPKERFSAEFPKEGPSILRIQQVVRGDSAAYFCASSRTSGSSYEQYFGPGTRLTVT.

This sequence joins TRBV14 and TRBJ2-6; D perhaps matches TRBD2 (6 bases). V was shortened by 1 base and J by 1 base, with 11 bases between the two germline ends. There are 17 residues in the CDR3. Germline CDR1 and CDR2: SGHDN and FVKESK. The CDR3 DNA follows: TGTGCCAGCAGCCAAGGGGGGGTTGGATCTGGGGCCAACGTCCTGACTTTC. Protein product: CASSQGGVGSGANVLTF.

This sequence joins TRBV4-3 and TRBJ1-4; no clear D gene. V was pared by 4 bases and J by 7 bases, with 16 bases between. The germline V gene has CDR1 LGHNA and CDR2 YSLEER. CDR3 size: 15 residues. The chain's CDR3 is CASSRMRKSGEKLFF. For the CDR3, the DNA is TGCGCCAGCAGCCGTATGAGGAAGTCGGGTGAAAAACTGTTTTTT.

The V and J genes are TRBV7-9 and TRBJ1-1; no clear D. Germline lookup yields CDR1 SEHNR and CDR2 FQNEAQ (reference sequence). The CDR3 has 13 residues. V was shortened by 1 base and J by 4 bases, with 7 bases between the two germline ends. CDR3 protein: CASSLDGITEAFF. Written as DNA, the CDR3 is TGTGCCAGCAGCTTAGATGGGATCACTGAAGCTTTCTTT.

V gene TRBV6-5 combines with J gene TRBJ1-3, with unresolved D. Trimming shortened V by 1 base and J by 3 bases, and 19 bases separated the two germline ends. The CDR3 runs 18 residues. CDR1 is MNHEY, CDR2 SVGAGI, per germline. CDR3 bases: TGTGCCAGCAGTTACTTCGACCCTTGGAGGCGGAGTGGAAACACCATATATTTT. Protein sequence: CASSYFDPWRRSGNTIYF.

The rearrangement uses TRBV19 and TRBJ2-2; D is uncertain. The CDR3 is 13 amino acids. Germline V lookup: CDR1 LNHDA, CDR2 SQIVND (reference sequence). V lost 7 bases and J lost 3, with 9 bases in between. The CDR3 bases are TGTGCCAGTACCATTAGAGACACCGGGGAGCTGTTTTTT. As protein: CASTIRDTGELFF.

The DNA of the CDR3 is TGTGCCAGCAGCTTTACAGTGAACACCGGGGAGCTGTTTTTT. Translating gives CASSFTVNTGELFF. This chain links TRBV7-3 with TRBJ2-2; D uncertain. This CDR3 has 14 residues. Germline V gene lookup returns CDR1 SGHTA and CDR2 FQGTGA. Deletions cut 3 bases from V and 1 base from J, with 6 bases between.

V and J are TRBV29-1 and TRBJ2-7; maybe TRBD1 (6 bases). The CDR3 sequence is 15 residues long. The ends were cut back, 0 bases at V and 7 bases at J, with 19 bases in the middle. Germline CDR1 and CDR2: SQVTM and ANQGSEA. CDR3: CSVEDQIGIGGEQYF. The CDR3 DNA reads TGCAGCGTTGAAGATCAGATAGGGATAGGGGGTGAGCAGTACTTC.

The sample holds one count of this clonotype. This chain joins TRBV7-3 and TRBJ1-6; D remains unclear. The CDR3 contains 16 residues. Germline CDR1 and CDR2: SGHTA and FQGTGA. V was pared by 5 bases and J by 2 bases, with 13 bases between. DNA for the CDR3: TGTGCCAGCAGCCCCGGCGGGTTCGCCTATAATTCACCCCTCCACTTT. Residues: CASSPGGFAYNSPLHF.

The chain couples TRBV5-1 to TRBJ2-2; D possibly corresponds to TRBD1 (5 bases). From germline, CDR1 is SGHRS and CDR2 YFSETQ. This CDR3 has 15 residues. V lost 4 bases and J 5 bases, leaving 15 bases between the germline ends. The CDR3 bases are TGCGCCAGCAGCGGGGTCGCAGGGTTAACCGGGGAGCTGTTTTTT. Its translation is CASSGVAGLTGELFF. The whole variable domain, filled in from reference TRBV5-1 and TRBJ2-2, reads KAGVTQTPRYLIKTRGQQVTLSCSPISGHRSVSWYQQTPGQGLQFLFEYFSETQRNKGNFPGRFSGRQFSNSRSEMNVSTLELGDSALYLCASSGVAGLTGELFFGEGSRLTVL.

The V gene is TRBV11-2, the J gene TRBJ2-1, with 12 nucleotides matching TRBD2. J lost 7 bases, V lost 5 bases, and 15 bases had no gene match. CDR1 is SGHAT, CDR2 FQNNGV, per germline. This CDR3 spans 18 amino acids. The CDR3: CASSANTASGRVENEQFF. CDR3 in DNA: TGTGCCAGCAGCGCGAATACTGCTAGCGGGAGGGTGGAGAATGAGCAGTTCTTC.

The chain has TRBV2 and TRBJ2-3; D gene ambiguous. Germline CDR1 reads SNHLY; CDR2 reads FYNNEI. This CDR3 region has 15 residues. V gave up 3 bases and J gave up 0 bases, with 10 bases separating them. This CDR3 is CASSDRTESTDTQYF. In nucleotides, the CDR3 is TGTGCCAGCAGTGACAGAACTGAAAGCACAGATACGCAGTATTTT.

This chain uses TRBV27 with TRBJ1-2, with 7 positions matching TRBD1. V trimming: 5 bases; J trimming: 8 bases; junction bases outside the gene matches: 8. CDR3 length equals 13 residues. In germline, CDR1 is MNHEY, CDR2 SMNVEV (reference sequence). CDR3 bases: TGTGCCAGCAGTCCCCTTACAGGGGACGGCTACACCTTC. The encoded protein is CASSPLTGDGYTF.

This clonotype has more than one count but fewer than ten. The genes are TRBV20-1 and TRBJ1-6; D uncertain. CDR3 size: 16 residues. V lost 6 bases to trimming and J lost 4 bases, with 19 bases between them. CDR1 and CDR2 from the germline V gene are DFQATT and SNEGSKA (reference sequence). The CDR3 here is CSARGPQPVYNSPLHF. The CDR3 nucleotides are TGCAGTGCCCGCGGGCCTCAACCGGTATATAATTCACCCCTCCACTTT.

In its sample, this clonotype was seen once. The chain links TRBV30 to TRBJ2-1, with D perhaps TRBD2 (6 bases). Trimming left V 2 bases short and J 9 bases short, with 8 bases between. From germline, CDR1 is GTSNPN and CDR2 SVGIG (reference sequence). There are 11 residues in the CDR3. The CDR3 nucleotides are TGTGCCTGGAGTCCACTAGCTGAGCAGTTCTTC. Its protein product is CAWSPLAEQFF.

A remark on this clonotype: Possible read error: a much larger clone is one base away. The rearrangement links TRBV19 to TRBJ1-5; 8 bases agree with TRBD1. The germline V gene encodes CDR1 LNHDA and CDR2 SQIVND (reference sequence). The CDR3 runs to 15 residues. J was trimmed by 2 bases and V by 9 bases; bases with no gene match: 9. The CDR3 DNA follows: TGTGCCAGAAGTCCGGACAGGGCGGGCAATCAGCCCCAGCATTTT. Translating gives CARSPDRAGNQPQHF.

The chain combines TRBV7-2 with TRBJ2-5, with TRBD2 matching 9 bases. Germline loops: CDR1 SGHTA, CDR2 FQGNSA. Trimming at V came to 1 base and at J to 5 bases, leaving 8 bases not matched to a gene. This CDR3 has 16 amino acids. CDR3 sequence reads: CASSLELAGARETQYF. Written as DNA, the CDR3 is TGTGCCAGCAGCTTAGAGTTAGCGGGAGCCCGGGAGACCCAGTACTTC.

For this clonotype: A much larger clonotype is one base distant, so this may be a read error. V gene TRBV18 combines with J gene TRBJ2-5; D is unclear. V lost 5 bases and J lost 2, with 9 bases in between. The CDR3 runs 13 residues. Germline CDR1 and CDR2: KGHSH and LQKENI. The CDR3, as DNA: TGTGCCAGCTCATCCCCCCAACAAGAGACCCAGTACTTC. Amino acid sequence: CASSSPQQETQYF.

The chain carries TRBV7-8 and TRBJ2-7; the D gene is possibly TRBD2 (6 bases). CDR1 is SGHVS, CDR2 FQNEAQ, per germline. This CDR3 has 15 residues. Trimming pared 0 bases from V and 7 bases from J, leaving 16 bases between. CDR3 sequence: CASSLAHLASTEQYF. In nucleotides, the CDR3 is TGTGCCAGCAGCTTAGCCCATCTAGCGAGTACTGAGCAGTACTTC.

This clonotype was seen only a few times. The chain uses TRBV20-1 and TRBJ1-1; a weak D match, TRBD1 (6 bases). This CDR3 region has 13 residues. Trimming took off 5 bases at V and 1 base at J, with 11 bases between the two ends. Germline V lookup: CDR1 DFQATT, CDR2 SNEGSKA (reference sequence). CDR3 residues: CSARRGANTEAFF. The CDR3 nucleotides are TGCAGTGCTCGCAGGGGAGCGAACACTGAAGCTTTCTTT.

The rearrangement uses TRBV6-2 or TRBV6-3 and TRBJ2-7, with 7 nucleotides matching TRBD1. The germline gives CDR1 MNHEY, CDR2 SVGEGT. Trimming took 0 bases from V and 2 from J; bases not matched to a gene: 4. The CDR3 covers 15 residues. The CDR3 is CASSYSPGQTYEQYF. DNA of the CDR3: TGTGCCAGCAGTTACTCGCCGGGACAGACCTACGAGCAGTACTTC.

The genes are TRBV7-2 and TRBJ2-1; maybe TRBD1 (5 bases). The CDR3 is 15 amino acids. V was clipped by 3 bases and J by 0 bases, with 9 bases between them. Looked up from germline, CDR1 is SGHTA and CDR2 is FQGNSA. The CDR3 loop is CASSFWQGSYNEQFF. DNA for the CDR3: TGTGCCAGCAGCTTTTGGCAGGGCTCCTACAATGAGCAGTTCTTC.

The table lists this clonotype with a few counts. CDR3 loop: CASSHPPQGAQYF. As DNA, the CDR3 is TGTGCCAGCTCCCATCCCCCCCAGGGCGCGCAGTACTTC. This chain uses TRBV27 with TRBJ2-7, with a tentative D call TRBD1 (5 bases). The ends were cut back, 8 bases at V and 9 bases at J, with 20 bases in the middle. Germline lookup yields CDR1 MNHEY and CDR2 SMNVEV (reference sequence). There are 13 residues in the CDR3.

This clonotype was picked up a small number of times. The chain joins TRBV16 to TRBJ1-2, with 7 bases that match TRBD1. This CDR3 contains 17 residues. The V gene's germline CDR1 is KGHSY and CDR2 FQNENV. V shed 2 bases, J shed 4 bases, and the junction held 13 bases outside the gene matches. In DNA, the CDR3 is TGTGCCAGCAGCCAACACAGAGGGGACAGCCGCCCCTATGGCTACACCTTC. The encoded protein is CASSQHRGDSRPYGYTF.

The sample holds a few counts of this clonotype. The gene calls are TRBV7-3 and TRBJ2-1; 16 nucleotides agree with TRBD2. Trimming at V came to 5 bases and at J to 7 bases, leaving 8 bases not matched to a gene. The CDR3 covers 17 residues. Germline V gene data show CDR1 as SGHTA and CDR2 as FQGTGA. The CDR3 nucleotides are TGTGCCAGCAGCGCCGGGACTAGCGGGAGGGCCATGAATGAGCAGTTCTTC. This codes for CASSAGTSGRAMNEQFF.

CDR3 loop: CASSHTQPGHTDTQYF. CDR3 sequence (DNA): TGTGCCAGCAGTCATACACAGCCTGGTCACACAGATACGCAGTATTTT. The chain links TRBV7-2 to TRBJ2-3; D is unclear. V was cut by 6 bases and J by 2 bases, with 18 bases left in between. This CDR3 is 16 amino acids long. The germline CDR1 and CDR2 sequences are SGHTA and FQGNSA.

The table lists this clonotype with a count of one. This chain connects TRBV2 to TRBJ2-5, with 7 nucleotides matching TRBD1. CDR1 is SNHLY and CDR2 is FYNNEI in the germline V gene. V was pared by 6 bases and J by 3 bases, with 10 bases of the junction left unmatched. The CDR3 loop spans 15 amino acids. The CDR3 bases are TGTGCCAGCAGCCCTCCTCCGGGACAGAAAGAGACCCAGTACTTC. This translates into CASSPPPGQKETQYF.

V usage is TRBV12-3 or TRBV12-4 and J usage is TRBJ2-3; possibly TRBD1 for D (6 bases). The CDR3 runs to 20 residues. V was shortened by 8 bases and J by 0 bases, with 30 bases between the two germline ends. The CDR3 DNA sequence: TGTGCCAGCCGCCGCAAAGGGGGATTGTTGGGACCTAGGAGCACAGATACGCAGTATTTT. Its protein product is CASRRKGGLLGPRSTDTQYF.

The rearrangement joins TRBV20-1 to TRBJ1-4; 9 nucleotides match TRBD1. This CDR3 contains 13 residues. The germline V gene has CDR1 DFQATT and CDR2 SNEGSKA (reference sequence). J gave up 8 bases and V 0 bases, and 1 base lay outside the gene matches. CDR3 protein: CSARDGQGEKLFF. CDR3 DNA sequence: TGCAGTGCTAGAGATGGACAGGGGGAAAAACTGTTTTTT.

The V gene is TRBV7-9, the J gene TRBJ1-2, with no clear D. V dropped 3 bases and J dropped 4 bases, with 9 bases sitting between them. In germline, CDR1 is SEHNR, CDR2 FQNEAQ (reference sequence). The CDR3 loop spans 13 amino acids. CDR3 loop: CASSFRETYGYTF. CDR3 DNA: TGTGCCAGCAGCTTCCGGGAAACCTATGGCTACACCTTC.